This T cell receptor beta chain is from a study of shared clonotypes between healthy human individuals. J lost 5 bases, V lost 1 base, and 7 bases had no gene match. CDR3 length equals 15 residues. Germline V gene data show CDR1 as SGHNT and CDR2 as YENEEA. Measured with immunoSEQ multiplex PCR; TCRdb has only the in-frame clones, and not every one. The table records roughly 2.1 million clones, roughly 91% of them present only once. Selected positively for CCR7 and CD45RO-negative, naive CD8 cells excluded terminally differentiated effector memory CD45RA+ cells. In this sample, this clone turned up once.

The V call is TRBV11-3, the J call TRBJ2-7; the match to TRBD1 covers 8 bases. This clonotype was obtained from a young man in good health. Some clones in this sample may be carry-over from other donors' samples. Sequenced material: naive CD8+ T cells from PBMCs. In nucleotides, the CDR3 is TGTGCCAGCAGCTTAGGATACAGGGGGGTCAACGAGCAGTACTTC. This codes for CASSLGYRGVNEQYF. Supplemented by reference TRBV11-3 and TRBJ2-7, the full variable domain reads EAGVVQSPRYKIIEKKQPVAFWCNPISGHNTLYWYLQNLGQGPELLIRYENEEAVDDSQLPKDRFSAERLKGVDSTLKIQPAELGDSAVYLCASSLGYRGVNEQYFGPGTRLTVT.